The clone carrying this T cell receptor beta chain was counted a few times. Its matching antigen is unknown. The data stem from a study of T cells after yellow fever vaccination. Overall study findings and caveats: Post-booster repertoires contained most primary-vaccination clones again (around 96% CD4, 88% CD8). Of the clonotypes, a small share occurred in both CD4 and CD8 compartments.

V dropped 2 bases and J dropped 5 bases, with 12 bases sitting between them. This CDR3 has 14 amino acids. Template switching with 5'RACE generated the TCR cDNA and added a universal primer site and UMIs. TCRdb recomputed calls from the 5' RACE reads with MiXCR, one row per CDR3 protein. This table holds 300,000 to 400,000 distinct CDR3 sequences, around an eighth found once. The receptor was derived from a man aged 18 to 30 who received the YFV17D yellow fever vaccine. The chain has TRBV12-3 or TRBV12-4 and TRBJ2-5, with D perhaps matching TRBD2 (6 bases). Sequencing was performed on CD4+ T cells sorted from PBMCs, taken 15 days after the yellow fever booster vaccination. The CDR3 region has the DNA TGTGCCAGCAGTTTAATAAACAGCGGGGAGACCCAGTACTTC. Its protein product is CASSLINSGETQYF.